This TCR beta chain was profiled in a study of shared T cell receptors in the human thymus. Germline V gene data show CDR1 as ENHRY and CDR2 as SYGVKD. The V and J ends lost 6 bases and 5 bases respectively, with 22 bases between them. CDR3 length equals 16 residues. Using immunoSEQ multiplex PCR, the repertoire was profiled, and TCRdb retains in-frame clones only, with some absent. This sample yields 650,000 to 950,000 clones, of which 80% to 90% are seen a single time; more than 0.01% belongs to the top ten. This same sample was also part of a study on human thymus T cells. That paper notes: Thymus pieces cut out during corrective heart surgery were the tissue that was used. Related studies found that unrelated individuals share highly overlapping thymic repertoires.

The receptor comes from a girl in the first two years of life with a congenital heart defect. The chain uses TRBV10-3 and TRBJ1-1; D might be TRBD1 (5 bases). The sample comprised thymocytes. CDR3: CAISQQTGGGRTEAFF. The CDR3, as DNA: TGTGCCATCAGCCAACAAACCGGGGGTGGCCGGACTGAAGCTTTCTTT.